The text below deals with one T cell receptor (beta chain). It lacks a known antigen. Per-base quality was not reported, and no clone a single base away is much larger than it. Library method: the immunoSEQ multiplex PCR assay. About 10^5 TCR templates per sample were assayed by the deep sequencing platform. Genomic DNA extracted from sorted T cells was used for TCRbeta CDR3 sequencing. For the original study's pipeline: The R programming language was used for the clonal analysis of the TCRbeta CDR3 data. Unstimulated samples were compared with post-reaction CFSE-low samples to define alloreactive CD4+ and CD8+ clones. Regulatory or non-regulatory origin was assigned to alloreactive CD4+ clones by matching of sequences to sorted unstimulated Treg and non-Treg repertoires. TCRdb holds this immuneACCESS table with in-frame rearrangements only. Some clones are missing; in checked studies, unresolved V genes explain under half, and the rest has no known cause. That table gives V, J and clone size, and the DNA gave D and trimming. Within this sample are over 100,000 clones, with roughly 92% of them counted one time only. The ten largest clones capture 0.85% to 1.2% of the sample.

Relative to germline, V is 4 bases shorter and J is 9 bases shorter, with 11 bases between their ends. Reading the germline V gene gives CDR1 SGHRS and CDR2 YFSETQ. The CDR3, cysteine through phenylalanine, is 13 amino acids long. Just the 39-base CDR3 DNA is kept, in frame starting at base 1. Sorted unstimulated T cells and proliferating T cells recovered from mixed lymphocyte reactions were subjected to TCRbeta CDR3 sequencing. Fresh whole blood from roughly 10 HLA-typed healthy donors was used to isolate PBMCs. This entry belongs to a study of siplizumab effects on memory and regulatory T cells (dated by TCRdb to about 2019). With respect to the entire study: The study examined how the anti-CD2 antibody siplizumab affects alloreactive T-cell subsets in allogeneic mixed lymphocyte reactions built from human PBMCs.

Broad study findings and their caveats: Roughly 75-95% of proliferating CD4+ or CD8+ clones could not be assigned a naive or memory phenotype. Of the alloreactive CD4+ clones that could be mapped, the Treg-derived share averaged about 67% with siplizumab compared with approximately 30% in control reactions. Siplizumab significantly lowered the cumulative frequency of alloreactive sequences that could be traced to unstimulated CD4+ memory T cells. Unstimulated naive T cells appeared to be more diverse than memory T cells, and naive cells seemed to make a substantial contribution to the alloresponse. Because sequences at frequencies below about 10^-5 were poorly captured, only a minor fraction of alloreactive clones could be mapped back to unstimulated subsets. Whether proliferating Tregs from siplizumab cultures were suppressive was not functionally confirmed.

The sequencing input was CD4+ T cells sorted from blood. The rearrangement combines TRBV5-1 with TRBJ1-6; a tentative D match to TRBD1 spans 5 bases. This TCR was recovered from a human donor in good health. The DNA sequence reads TGCGCCAGCAGCCAGGGTCAGGGTTCACCCCTCCACTTT. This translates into CASSQGQGSPLHF.